This T cell receptor (beta chain) came from a study of CD8 T cells in Susac syndrome. RNA was extracted with the RNeasy kit, and a quantity of roughly 0.45 to 1 ug was reverse transcribed using random hexamers. Each CDR3 protein gets one entry after TCRdb re-called the immunoSEQ multiplex PCR reads with MiXCR. The sample yields some 240,000 distinct CDR3 sequences, 90% to 97% seen once. CDR1 KGHSH and CDR2 LQKENI come from the germline V gene. The CDR3 sequence is 13 residues long. The V end was cut by 6 bases, the J end by 0 bases, with 8 bases between. This clonotype was detected only a few times. The source is a human donor with Susac syndrome. The sample taken for sequencing was CD4+ T cells from PBMCs. The chain recombines TRBV18 with TRBJ2-5; D gene unclear. The CDR3 region is CASSVTDQETQYF. As DNA, the CDR3 is TGTGCCAGCTCGGTGACGGACCAAGAGACCCAGTACTTC.